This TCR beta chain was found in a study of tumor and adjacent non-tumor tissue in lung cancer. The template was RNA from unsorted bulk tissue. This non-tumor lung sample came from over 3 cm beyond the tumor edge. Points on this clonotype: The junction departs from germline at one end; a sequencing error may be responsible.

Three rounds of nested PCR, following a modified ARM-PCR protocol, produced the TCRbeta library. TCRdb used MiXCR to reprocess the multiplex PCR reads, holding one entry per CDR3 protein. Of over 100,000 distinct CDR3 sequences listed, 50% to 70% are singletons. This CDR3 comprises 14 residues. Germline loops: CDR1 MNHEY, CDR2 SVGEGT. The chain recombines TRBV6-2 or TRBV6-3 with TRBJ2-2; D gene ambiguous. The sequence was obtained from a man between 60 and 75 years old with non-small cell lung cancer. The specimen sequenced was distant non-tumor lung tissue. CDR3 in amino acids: CARSYSGGTGELFF. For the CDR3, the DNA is TGTGCCAGAAGTTATTCAGGCGGCACCGGGGAGCTGTTTTTT.